Listed below are T cell receptor beta chains from one sample, sequenced in a study of blood T cell repertoires in COVID-19. Here immunoSEQ multiplex PCR was the method, and the copy in TCRdb shows in-frame clones only, minus some. This repertoire shows approximately 170,000 clones, just under 85% found once; its top ten account for about 2.5%. Sequencing was carried out using peripheral blood. The receptors originated from a woman aged 80 or over with COVID-19, enrolled during active disease. CDR3s include the opening cysteine and the closing phenylalanine or tryptophan. D genes are given only for firm matches. Clone size is shown for a subset of rows, as once, few, many or a class of expanded clone.

V gene	J gene	D gene	clone size	CDR3 protein	CDR3 DNA
TRBV19	TRBJ1-3	-	-	CATQLGLLSSGNTIYF	TGTGCCACACAACTTGGGCTTCTGAGCTCTGGAAACACCATATATTTT
TRBV3-1/TRBV3-2	TRBJ1-2	-	-	CASSPRTAPYGYTF	TGTGCCAGCAGCCCCCGGACAGCCCCCTATGGCTACACCTTC
TRBV19	TRBJ1-3	-	-	CASTPVRDSKGTIYF	TGTGCCAGTACTCCGGTGAGGGACTCGAAGGGCACCATATATTTT
TRBV6-2/TRBV6-3	TRBJ2-1	-	-	CASSRDNEQFF	TGTGCCAGCAGTCGAGACAATGAGCAGTTCTTC
TRBV19	TRBJ1-1	-	-	CASAGTSFLRTEAFF	TGTGCAAGTGCCGGGACAAGCTTTTTGAGAACTGAAGCTTTCTTT
TRBV10-3	TRBJ1-2	TRBD1	-	CAISEGQGNYGYTF	TGTGCCATCAGTGAGGGACAGGGAAACTATGGCTACACCTTC
TRBV5-1	TRBJ1-2	-	-	CASSLAIGVGGGYTF	TGCGCCAGCAGCTTGGCCATCGGGGTGGGAGGTGGCTACACCTTC
TRBV10-1	TRBJ2-7	TRBD2	-	CASSDTWASGSDEQYF	TGCGCCAGCAGTGACACTTGGGCTAGCGGGAGCGACGAGCAGTACTTC
TRBV5-1	TRBJ2-5	TRBD2	-	CASSPGTSGSRGETQYF	TGCGCCAGCAGCCCGGGGACTAGCGGGAGCCGGGGGGAGACCCAGTACTTC
TRBV15	TRBJ2-4	-	once	CATSTDSWGVQYF	TGTGCCACCAGCACGGACAGTTGGGGCGTTCAGTACTTC
TRBV11-2	TRBJ2-3	TRBD2	-	CASSLVLAGEDTQYF	TGTGCCAGCAGCTTAGTCCTAGCGGGGGAAGATACGCAGTATTTT
TRBV7-9	TRBJ2-5	TRBD1	-	CASSLAAGTGGRETQYF	TGTGCCAGCAGCTTAGCGGCCGGGACAGGGGGCCGAGAGACCCAGTACTTC
TRBV7-2	TRBJ2-5	TRBD2	-	CASSLELAGNQETQYF	TGTGCCAGCAGCTTAGAACTAGCGGGGAATCAAGAGACCCAGTACTTC
TRBV15	TRBJ2-5	TRBD2	-	CATSRGAAGYTQETQYF	TGTGCCACCAGCAGAGGAGCAGCGGGATATACCCAAGAGACCCAGTACTTC
TRBV7-9	TRBJ1-1	-	-	CASSARQGLTDTEAFF	TGTGCCAGCAGCGCTCGCCAGGGGCTTACGGACACTGAAGCTTTCTTT
TRBV24-1	TRBJ1-2	-	-	CATSDLTGSYGYTF	TGTGCCACCAGTGATTTGACAGGGAGCTATGGCTACACCTTC
TRBV18	TRBJ2-7	TRBD1	-	CASSSTGGPVSYEQYF	TGTGCCAGCTCAAGCACAGGGGGCCCAGTCTCCTACGAGCAGTACTTC
TRBV7-9	TRBJ2-5	TRBD1	-	CASSLLRQGAYF	TGTGCCAGCAGCTTACTCCGACAGGGGGCGTACTTC
TRBV7-9	TRBJ1-2	-	-	CASSLKSHPGGAGYGYTF	TGTGCCAGCAGCTTAAAGTCCCACCCGGGGGGGGCCGGCTATGGCTACACCTTC
TRBV9	TRBJ1-5	-	few	CASSAPTPRVYSNQPQHF	TGTGCCAGCAGCGCCCCCACCCCCAGGGTTTATAGCAATCAGCCCCAGCATTTT